This T cell receptor beta chain was recorded in a study of radiation and T cells in renal cell carcinoma. Study context: Nephrectomy followed 15 Gy stereotactic body radiation by 4 weeks.

Documented time point: blood 2 weeks post-SBRT. Described treatment: 15 Gy SBRT to primary tumor, nephrectomy 4 weeks later. The tumor was a clear cell renal cell carcinoma. General study points: From baseline, blood top tumor clonotypes peaked at 2 weeks post-radiation.

Profiling relied on immunoSEQ multiplex PCR, and the TCRdb table lists in-frame clones only, not all of them. The sample contains 70,000 to 80,000 clones, just over 85% of which appear only once. The germline gives CDR1 SGHAT, CDR2 FQNNGV. The CDR3 length is 14 residues. V gave up 2 bases and J gave up 5 bases, with 10 bases separating them. In the case of this clone: The antigen remains undetermined.

V is TRBV11-2 and J is TRBJ2-1, with D uncertain. The input for sequencing was blood, taken from a patient whose treatment included radiotherapy and nephrectomy. This TCR was sampled from a woman aged 45-59 years with renal cell carcinoma. In DNA form, the CDR3 reads TGTGCCAGCAGCTTATCCAGCGCCGACAATGAGCAGTTCTTC. This encodes CASSLSSADNEQFF.